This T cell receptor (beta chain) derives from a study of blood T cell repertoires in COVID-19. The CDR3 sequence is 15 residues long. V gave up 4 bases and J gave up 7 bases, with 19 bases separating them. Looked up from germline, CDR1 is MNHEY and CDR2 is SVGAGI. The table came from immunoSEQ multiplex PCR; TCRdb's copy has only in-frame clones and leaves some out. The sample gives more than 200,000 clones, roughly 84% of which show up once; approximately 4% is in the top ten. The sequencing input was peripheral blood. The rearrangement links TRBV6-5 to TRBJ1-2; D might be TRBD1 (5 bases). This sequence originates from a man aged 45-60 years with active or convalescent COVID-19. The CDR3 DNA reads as TGTGCCAGCAGTTCCTCTGACGCGGGGACGGGTGGCTACACCTTC. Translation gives CASSSSDAGTGGYTF.